The entry below describes one T cell receptor (beta chain). Its antigen remains unidentified. This sample stems from a study of cytotoxic CD8 clonotypes in ibrutinib-treated CLL. The repertoire was sequenced with immunoSEQ multiplex PCR; TCRdb's copy has only in-frame clones and lacks some. The data contain around 160,000 clones, roughly 80% of them seen just once; the ten biggest clones take up about 2%. Regarding the study as a whole: Public clonotypes, rarely seen, contracted or held steady on treatment. Whereas clonality rose at ibrutinib response, it declined toward baseline at progression.

V dropped 5 bases and J dropped 0 bases, with 13 bases sitting between them. The CDR3 consists of 15 residues. CDR1 and CDR2 from the germline V gene are MNHEY and SVGAGI. The receptor was derived from a human donor with chronic lymphocytic leukemia. The sequencing here drew on PBMCs, taken after 12 months of ibrutinib treatment. The chain has TRBV6-5 and TRBJ1-2; a weak D match, TRBD1 (6 bases). CDR3 amino acids: CASSPGTSTNYGYTF. CDR3 nucleotide sequence: TGTGCCAGCAGTCCCGGGACATCGACTAACTATGGCTACACCTTC.